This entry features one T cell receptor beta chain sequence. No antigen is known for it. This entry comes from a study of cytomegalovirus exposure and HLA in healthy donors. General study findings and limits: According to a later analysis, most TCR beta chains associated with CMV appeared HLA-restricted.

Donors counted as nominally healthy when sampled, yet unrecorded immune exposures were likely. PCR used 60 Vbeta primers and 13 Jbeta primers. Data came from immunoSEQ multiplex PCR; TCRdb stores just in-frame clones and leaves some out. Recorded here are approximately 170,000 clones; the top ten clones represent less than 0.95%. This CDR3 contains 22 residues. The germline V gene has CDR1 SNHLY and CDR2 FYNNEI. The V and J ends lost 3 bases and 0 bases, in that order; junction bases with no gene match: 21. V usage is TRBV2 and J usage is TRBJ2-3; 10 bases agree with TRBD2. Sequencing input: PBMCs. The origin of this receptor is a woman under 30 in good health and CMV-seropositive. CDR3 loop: CASSDDLNFSGRPISSTDTQYF. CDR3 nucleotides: TGTGCCAGCAGTGATGATTTAAATTTTAGCGGGAGGCCAATCTCAAGCACAGATACGCAGTATTTT.